This T cell receptor (beta chain) emerged from a study of blood T cell repertoires in COVID-19. Whole-study context: T cells, B-cell-depleted T cells, or PBMCs supplied cDNA or gDNA.

Data came from immunoSEQ multiplex PCR; TCRdb stores just in-frame clones and leaves some out. The data show a few hundred thousand clones, with around 87% seen just once and roughly 1.1% held by the top ten. Ages ranged from roughly 18 to 100 years, with residence in about 23 US areas. V lost 6 bases and J 8 bases, leaving 7 bases between the germline ends. Germline CDR1 reads LNHDA; CDR2 reads SQIVND (reference sequence). This CDR3 is built from 10 residues. This TCR was sampled from a man between 25 and 39 years old who had recovered from COVID-19. The chain uses TRBV19 and TRBJ1-2; no clear D gene. The sample consisted of PBMCs or T cells enriched from blood (not recorded which). CDR3 nucleotides: TGTGCCAGTAGATCGGTGGGCTACACCTTC. Its protein product is CASRSVGYTF.